This T cell receptor (beta chain) emerged from a study of blood T cells in healthy people across ages. Russia was home to the donors, healthy Caucasian individuals aged 6 to 90. The authors ran a second PCR of about 7 to 11 cycles using a sample-barcoded 5' primer and a J-beta primer mix. Each cDNA molecule was tagged by a template-switch adaptor with 12 random nucleotides. The study obtained at least 3 million CDR3-containing paired-end reads from every sample. TCRdb called the 5' RACE reads again in MiXCR, with one record for every CDR3 protein. The table has about 1.6 million distinct CDR3 sequences, approximately 32% seen once. Notes on this clonotype: The antigen remains unidentified.

Looked up from germline, CDR1 is DFQATT and CDR2 is SNEGSKA (reference sequence). V was cut by 0 bases and J by 2 bases, with 13 bases left in between. The CDR3 contains 15 residues. Notes on the study in general: Roughly linear age-related decline in beta diversity appeared, significant by age approximately 43.

The source material was blood. The TCR sequence derives from a woman in her 30s in good health. This sequence joins TRBV20-1 and TRBJ2-5, with a weak D call TRBD1 (5 bases). The CDR3 loop reads CSARDGEGVQETQYF. CDR3 nucleotide sequence: TGCAGTGCTAGAGATGGGGAAGGGGTGCAAGAGACCCAGTACTTC.